This T cell receptor (beta chain) was identified during a study of blood T cell repertoires in COVID-19. Study in general: Italy, Spain and the United States were the sources of the convalescent and acute COVID-19 samples.

Generated by immunoSEQ multiplex PCR, the TCRdb table keeps only in-frame clones and is missing some. The data contain about 330,000 clones, about 85% of them singletons. The CDR3 consists of 14 residues. V shed 4 bases and J shed 6 bases, with 19 bases lying between them. CDR1 is SQVTM, CDR2 ANQGSEA, per germline. Living in 20 to 30 US areas, the participants were between roughly 18 and 95 years of age. Donors were grouped by their self-reported clinical history. Cohort 3 donors counted as recovered after two negative PCRs, clearance, or resolved symptoms. The V and J genes are TRBV29-1 and TRBJ2-7, with D tentatively TRBD2 (7 bases). This sequence originates from a woman aged 25 to 39 who had recovered from COVID-19. Sequenced: PBMCs or T cells enriched from blood (not recorded which). The CDR3 sequence: CSVGDPGGLGEQYF. Here the CDR3 DNA reads TGCAGCGTTGGAGACCCGGGGGGCCTGGGCGAGCAGTACTTC.